The 18 T cell receptor beta chains given below trace back to one sample, sequenced in a study of cytomegalovirus exposure and HLA in healthy donors (dated by TCRdb to 2016 to 2017). Libraries were built with the immunoSEQ multiplex PCR assay. For the multiplex PCR, a mixture combining 60 forward primers for TCR Vbeta segments and 13 reverse primers for TCR Jbeta segments was used. TCRdb's version of the immuneACCESS table is confined to in-frame rearrangements and falls short of the full clone set. An unresolved V gene accounts for under half of the shortfall where checked; the remainder is of unknown origin. Present in this sample are about 150,000 clones, about 60% of which were seen just once. Of the sample, roughly 6.8% is held by the ten largest clones. Material for sequencing was PBMCs. The receptors come from a woman aged 60-75 years in good health and CMV-seropositive.

The chain is built from TRBV5-4 and TRBJ2-1; 9 nucleotides agree with TRBD2. This CDR3 is built from 16 residues. With 2 bases clipped from V and 8 bases from J, the junction kept 11 bases outside the gene matches. Looked up from germline, CDR1 is SGHNT and CDR2 is YYREEE (reference sequence). CDR3 sequence (DNA): TGTGCCAGCAGCTTCCCGACTAGCGGTTACAAAGATGAGCAGTTCTTC. This translates into CASSFPTSGYKDEQFF. Looking up the rest from reference TRBV5-4 and TRBJ2-1 gives the full variable domain: ETGVTQSPTHLIKTRGQQVTLRCSSQSGHNTVSWYQQALGQGPQFIFQYYREEENGRGNFPPRFSGLQFPNYSSELNVNALELDDSALYLCASSFPTSGYKDEQFFGPGTRLTVL.

The chain carries TRBV7-6 and TRBJ1-1; 8 nucleotides match TRBD1. The ends lost 4 bases at V and 1 base at J; junction bases unmatched: 5. The germline V gene has CDR1 SGHVS and CDR2 FNYEAQ. This CDR3 contains 15 residues. The CDR3 nucleotides read TGTGCCAGCAGCTCCGAGGGACAGGCGAACACTGAAGCTTTCTTT. This encodes CASSSEGQANTEAFF.

The rearrangement joins TRBV7-9 to TRBJ2-1, with 9 positions matching TRBD2. This CDR3 comprises 15 residues. Per germline, CDR1 SEHNR and CDR2 FQNEAQ (reference sequence). V lost 4 bases to trimming and J lost 9 bases; unmatched junction nucleotides: 10. CDR3 sequence reads: CASSSGLARWGEQFF. CDR3 DNA sequence: TGTGCCAGCAGCTCGGGACTAGCACGGTGGGGTGAGCAGTTCTTC. Full variable domain (rest looked up from reference TRBV7-9 and TRBJ2-1): DTGVSQNPRHKITKRGQNVTFRCDPISEHNRLYWYRQTLGQGPEFLTYFQNEAQLEKSRLLSDRFSAERPKGSFSTLEIQRTEQGDSAMYLCASSSGLARWGEQFFGPGTRLTVL.

V usage is TRBV5-1 and J usage is TRBJ2-3; 11 positions agree with TRBD1. The length of the CDR3 is 15 residues. Germline CDR1 reads SGHRS; CDR2 reads YFSETQ. V was clipped by 4 bases and J by 5 bases; unmatched bases: 6. Written as DNA, the CDR3 is TGCGCCAGCAGCCCGGGACAGGGGGAGATAGATACGCAGTATTTT. Translation gives CASSPGQGEIDTQYF.

This clone was counted a few times. V gene TRBV5-1 combines with J gene TRBJ2-5; 7 bases are a match to TRBD2. The CDR3 loop spans 14 amino acids. From germline, CDR1 is SGHRS and CDR2 YFSETQ. V was pared by 3 bases and J by 2 bases, with 4 bases of the junction left unmatched. The CDR3 spells CASSSLAGQETQYF. In nucleotides, the CDR3 is TGCGCCAGCAGCTCGTTAGCGGGTCAAGAGACCCAGTACTTC.

The chain employs TRBV20-1 and TRBJ2-1; no firm D call. Germline loops: CDR1 DFQATT, CDR2 SNEGSKA (reference sequence). The CDR3 loop spans 10 amino acids. V dropped 6 bases and J dropped 9 bases, with 9 bases sitting between them. The CDR3 DNA reads TGCAGTGCACTCCGGTCTGAGCAGTTCTTC. Protein sequence: CSALRSEQFF.

The V gene is TRBV15, the J gene TRBJ2-2; TRBD2 matches at 7 bases. Germline V gene data show CDR1 as LNHNV and CDR2 as YYDKDF (reference sequence). With V trimmed by 7 bases and J by 8 bases, 19 bases remained unmatched. This CDR3 contains 17 residues. The CDR3 DNA follows: TGTGCCACCACCATTGACTCCCCTAGCGGAGGGGAGGGGGAGCTGTTTTTT. Translation gives CATTIDSPSGGEGELFF.

This CDR3 reads CASSQNRASEAFF. In DNA, the CDR3 is TGCGCCAGCAGCCAAAACAGGGCCTCTGAAGCTTTCTTT. This chain links TRBV4-3 with TRBJ1-1, with D tentatively TRBD1 (6 bases). In germline, CDR1 is LGHNA, CDR2 YSLEER. V was trimmed by 2 bases and J by 6 bases, leaving 10 bases between them. The CDR3 runs 13 residues.

In this sample, this clone turned up a few times. The J gene is TRBJ1-2, the V gene TRBV28; possibly TRBD1 for D (5 bases). This CDR3 has 15 residues. The V gene's germline CDR1 is MDHEN and CDR2 SYDVKM. V was clipped by 3 bases and J by 3 bases, with 14 bases between them. As DNA, the CDR3 is TGTGCCAGCAGTTTTGACAGATTCGGATACTATGGCTACACCTTC. Translating it yields CASSFDRFGYYGYTF.

The rearrangement joins TRBV27 to TRBJ2-1; 12 bases are a match to TRBD2. Germline V CDR1 and CDR2: MNHEY, SMNVEV (reference sequence). The trim removed 5 bases at V and 3 bases at J, leaving 8 bases unmatched. This CDR3 has 17 amino acids. In DNA form, the CDR3 reads TGTGCCAGCAGTCGTCAGGGACTAGCGGGCTGCTACAATGAGCAGTTCTTC. Residues: CASSRQGLAGCYNEQFF.

This chain links TRBV4-2 with TRBJ1-2; no reliable D call. V was clipped by 4 bases and J by 7 bases, with 13 bases between them. The CDR3 sequence is 13 residues long. Germline loops: CDR1 LGHNA, CDR2 YNFKEQ. The CDR3 DNA sequence: TGTGCCAGCAGCCCCTACTGGGAGTCTGGCTACACCTTC. Translating gives CASSPYWESGYTF.

The chain employs TRBV6-5 and TRBJ1-2; no reliable D call. The CDR3 totals 12 residues. Germline V CDR1 and CDR2: MNHEY, SVGAGI. V lost 7 bases to trimming and J lost 8 bases, with 14 bases between them. CDR3 protein: CASTRRGEGYTF. Here the CDR3 DNA reads TGTGCCAGCACCCGGCGGGGTGAGGGCTACACCTTC.

The genes are TRBV19 and TRBJ1-1; 9 bases line up with TRBD1. The CDR3 spans 14 residues. J gave up 5 bases and V 8 bases, and 9 bases lay outside the gene matches. The germline gives CDR1 LNHDA, CDR2 SQIVND (reference sequence). CDR3 in amino acids: CASAWDRAVTEAFF. The CDR3 bases are TGTGCCAGTGCCTGGGACAGGGCTGTTACTGAAGCTTTCTTT.

The rearrangement links TRBV5-1 to TRBJ1-1, with TRBD1 identical over 9 bases. This CDR3 comprises 13 residues. V shed 4 bases, J shed 5 bases, and the junction held 3 bases outside the gene matches. Germline loops: CDR1 SGHRS, CDR2 YFSETQ. The CDR3 sequence is CASSGGQGTEAFF. In DNA, the CDR3 is TGCGCCAGCAGCGGGGGACAGGGAACTGAAGCTTTCTTT.

Written as DNA, the CDR3 is TGTGCCAGCAGCTTAGGGACAGATGAAGCTTTCTTT. It yields the protein CASSLGTDEAFF. The rearrangement joins TRBV5-4 to TRBJ1-1; 7 bases fit TRBD1. The CDR3 consists of 12 residues. Trimming removed 2 bases from V and 7 bases from J; junction bases left unmatched: 2. CDR1 is SGHNT and CDR2 is YYREEE in the germline V gene (reference sequence).

The J gene is TRBJ2-7, the V gene TRBV25-1, with 7 bases fitting TRBD1. CDR3 size: 13 residues. The trim removed 10 bases at V and 4 bases at J, leaving 10 bases unmatched. Per germline, CDR1 MGHDK and CDR2 SYGVNS. The CDR3 protein is CAIAPGGGYEQYF. CDR3 sequence (DNA): TGTGCCATCGCCCCAGGGGGTGGATACGAGCAGTACTTC.

The CDR3 reads CASSVDPGTDTQYF. As DNA, the CDR3 is TGTGCCAGCAGCGTAGACCCAGGGACAGATACGCAGTATTTT. The chain joins TRBV9 to TRBJ2-3, with D perhaps matching TRBD1 (5 bases). This CDR3 is 14 amino acids long. Trimming took 0 bases from V and 3 from J, leaving 8 bases between them. Per germline, CDR1 SGDLS and CDR2 YYNGEE.

This clone was recorded a few times. The chain couples TRBV2 to TRBJ2-2, with no clear D. V shed 5 bases and J shed 4 bases, with 8 bases lying between them. The length of the CDR3 is 13 residues. Per germline, CDR1 SNHLY and CDR2 FYNNEI. CDR3 DNA: TGTGCCAGCAGTTCATGGCCCACCGGGGAGCTGTTTTTT. It codes for CASSSWPTGELFF.